This is a list of T cell receptor beta chains from one sample in a study of cytomegalovirus exposure and HLA in healthy donors. The repertoire was sequenced with immunoSEQ multiplex PCR; TCRdb's copy has only in-frame clones and lacks some. In the table there are fewer than 90,000 clones, roughly 84% of which are singletons. Source material: PBMCs. All receptors derive from a woman under 30 in good health and CMV-seropositive. Both conserved end residues are part of each CDR3. The D gene is left open where the match is weak. Rows give clone size only sometimes, using once, few, many, or a class for an expanded clone.

NA TRBJ1-6 NA TRBV9 TGTGCCAGCACCGGGGGTGCAGGGAATAATTCACCCCTCCACTTT CASTGGAGNNSPLHF
NA TRBJ1-6 NA TRBV28 TGTGCCAGCAGTTTAGACCCGGGTTCTTATTCACCCCTCCACTTT CASSLDPGSYSPLHF
few TRBJ2-7 NA TRBV4-2 TGTGCCAGCAGCCAAAACTTCCAGGGGCGCGAGCAGTACTTC CASSQNFQGREQYF
NA TRBJ2-2 TRBD1 TRBV5-1 TGCGCCAGCGGACAGGGATCTAACACCGGGGAGCTGTTTTTT CASGQGSNTGELFF
NA TRBJ1-2 NA TRBV28 TGTGCCAGCAGACCGACTTATAACTATGGCTACACCTTC CASRPTYNYGYTF
NA TRBJ1-1 NA TRBV27 TGTGCCAGCAGTTTTACAGGAATGAACACTGAAGCTTTCTTT CASSFTGMNTEAFF
NA TRBJ2-1 TRBD2 TRBV2 TGTGCCAGCAGTGAAGGCCGAGCGGGGGCCAGAGGGTTCTTC CASSEGRAGARGFF
NA TRBJ2-7 TRBD1 TRBV18 TGTGCCAGCTCTCCAGGACAGGGAAACGAGCAGTACTTC CASSPGQGNEQYF
few TRBJ1-3 NA TRBV7-8 TGTGCCAGCAGCTCAGGGCAGGTCTCTGGAAACACCATATATTTT CASSSGQVSGNTIYF
NA TRBJ2-7 NA TRBV4-2 TGTGCCAGCAGCGATCGACAGGATACCTACGAGCAGTACTTC CASSDRQDTYEQYF
NA TRBJ2-5 NA TRBV4-1 TGCGCCAGCAGCCCGAATCGGGAAGTTCAGGAGACCCAGTACTTC CASSPNREVQETQYF
NA TRBJ2-1 TRBD2 TRBV29-1 TGCAGCGTCACATATAGCGGGGGAGTGTACAATGAGCAGTTCTTC CSVTYSGGVYNEQFF
NA TRBJ1-6 NA TRBV28 TGTGCCAGCAGTTTAGGCCATTCACCCCTCCACTTT CASSLGHSPLHF
once TRBJ2-7 TRBD1 TRBV6-4 TGTGCCAGCGATAAGGGGGGACAGGGTGTGTACGAGCAGTACTTC CASDKGGQGVYEQYF
NA TRBJ1-5 NA TRBV19 TGTGCCAGTAGTATAGAGTCGGGGGGGAATCAGCCCCAGCATTTT CASSIESGGNQPQHF
NA TRBJ2-1 TRBD2 TRBV18 TGTGCCAGCTCACCCACCTCTGGGGAACCTCTTAGCGGGGAGCAGTTCTTC CASSPTSGEPLSGEQFF
NA TRBJ1-1 TRBD1 TRBV6-1 TGCTTGACCCGGGACAGGGCTATTACCGCTGAAGCTTTCTTT CLTRDRAITAEAFF
few TRBJ1-2 NA TRBV6-5 TGTGCCAGCAGTTACTCTAGAGGAGCCTATGGCTACACCTTC CASSYSRGAYGYTF
NA TRBJ2-5 TRBD1 TRBV10-3 TGTGCCATCAGTGAGGGGGACAGGGGGCAAGAGACCCAGTACTTC CAISEGDRGQETQYF
NA TRBJ2-2 NA TRBV6-1 TGTGCCAACGGACAACTCACCGGGGAGCTGTTTTTT CANGQLTGELFF
few TRBJ2-7 TRBD2 TRBV28 TGTGCCAGCAGTTCCCGGGGGGTCTTGTCCTACGAGCAGTACTTC CASSSRGVLSYEQYF
NA TRBJ2-3 NA TRBV15 TGTGCCACCAGCAGAGATCATGTGAGGAGGCGTACGCAGTATTTT CATSRDHVRRRTQYF
NA TRBJ2-3 TRBD2 TRBV19 TGTGCCAGTAGTAGAAATAGCGGGGTCGGTAGCACAGATACGCAGTATTTT CASSRNSGVGSTDTQYF
NA TRBJ2-5 NA TRBV5-1 TGCGCCAGCAGCTTGGCCGCGGAGACCCAGTACTTC CASSLAAETQYF
once TRBJ1-3 NA TRBV5-1 TGCGCCAGCAGCTTAGGACAGATCTCTGGAAACACCATATATTTT CASSLGQISGNTIYF
once TRBJ2-5 TRBD2 TRBV28 TGTGCCAGCAGTTTGTTAGCGGGGGGGCGAGAGACCCAGTACTTC CASSLLAGGRETQYF
NA TRBJ2-5 TRBD2 TRBV5-1 TGCGCCAGCAGCTTACTAGCGGGGGTCCAAGAGACCCAGTACTTC CASSLLAGVQETQYF
NA TRBJ1-6 TRBD1 TRBV5-6 TGTGCCAGCAGGGGACAGGGGTCCTATAATTCACCCCTCCACTTT CASRGQGSYNSPLHF
NA TRBJ2-1 NA TRBV5-1 TGCGCCAGCAGTCCAGGAAATGAGCAGTTCTTC CASSPGNEQFF
NA TRBJ1-1 NA TRBV21-1 TGTGCCAGCAGTTCCAGAGGCATGAACACTGAAGCTTTCTTT CASSSRGMNTEAFF
NA TRBJ2-7 NA TRBV28 TGTGCCAGCAGTTATAGTAGTACGGGGGAGCAGTACTTC CASSYSSTGEQYF
NA TRBJ2-1 NA TRBV2 TGTGCCAGCAGTGAATTAAGGGGTTACAATGAGCAGTTCTTC CASSELRGYNEQFF
NA TRBJ2-5 NA TRBV6-5 TGTGCCAGCAGTTACCCACAGCAAGAGACCCAGTACTTC CASSYPQQETQYF